Listed here are 3 T cell receptor beta chains from one sample, sequenced in a study of Graves' ophthalmopathy and Graves' hyperthyroidism. The authors amplified TCR beta CDR3 regions, and they did so from RNA transcripts for repertoire sequencing. RT-PCR with HTBI primers came first, then second-round multiplex PCR. TCRdb independently ran MiXCR on the multiplex PCR reads; one entry per CDR3 protein. This repertoire shows 350,000 to 450,000 distinct CDR3 sequences, roughly 20% found once; its top ten account for 2.5% to 3.5%. The material sequenced was peripheral blood. These receptors were collected from a woman aged 18-29 years with stable Graves' hyperthyroidism.

Many counts were recorded for this clonotype. The chain employs TRBV6-2 or TRBV6-3 and TRBJ2-5; 7 bases are a match to TRBD2. V trimming: 7 bases; J trimming: 2 bases; junction bases outside the gene matches: 10. The CDR3 sequence is 15 residues long. In germline, CDR1 is MNHEY, CDR2 SVGEGT. The CDR3 spells CASKGIRGVQETQYF. DNA for the CDR3: TGTGCCAGCAAGGGGATCCGGGGGGTTCAAGAGACCCAGTACTTC.

This clonotype was detected ten times or more. The chain couples TRBV12-3 or TRBV12-4 to TRBJ2-7; 7 bases are a match to TRBD2. Trimming took 8 bases from V and 6 from J; bases not matched to a gene: 7. CDR3 length: 12 amino acids. The CDR3 DNA reads TGTGCCAGCTCGATGGGGGAGGGCGAGCAGTACTTC. As protein: CASSMGEGEQYF.

This clonotype was counted many times. The chain couples TRBV6-1 to TRBJ1-1; D not certain. Germline CDR1 is MNHNS and CDR2 is SASEGT. Deletions cut 3 bases from V and 0 bases from J, with 5 bases between. This CDR3 region has 13 residues. The CDR3 loop reads CASSDQVNTEAFF. Here the CDR3 DNA reads TGTGCCAGCAGTGACCAGGTGAACACTGAAGCTTTCTTT.